This T cell receptor beta chain was documented in a study of blood T cell repertoires in COVID-19. Across the whole study: Researchers got acute and convalescent COVID-19 samples from the United States, Italy and Spain. PBMCs, B-cell-depleted T cells, or T cells were the source of the cDNA or gDNA that made up the material.

Authors' data handling: Reference gene primer amplification yielded estimated nucleated cell counts. Here immunoSEQ multiplex PCR was the method, and the copy in TCRdb shows in-frame clones only, minus some. V, J and clone size are taken as reported in that table, and D and trimming were inferred from the DNA itself. The profile shows about 88,000 clones, approximately 88% of them singletons. The CDR3 runs to 13 residues. Trimming shortened V by 4 bases and J by 8 bases, and 13 bases separated the two germline ends. Germline CDR1 SGHDT, CDR2 YYEEEE. This sequence was found in a woman aged 55-70 years with COVID-19, enrolled during active disease. The V and J genes are TRBV5-6 and TRBJ2-1; D possibly corresponds to TRBD2 (6 bases). Sequencing was carried out using peripheral blood. The CDR3 loop is CASSLPGGDEQFF. Written as DNA, the CDR3 is TGTGCCAGCAGCCTACCTGGAGGGGATGAGCAGTTCTTC. Using reference TRBV5-6 and TRBJ2-1 for the parts outside the CDR3, the full variable domain is DAGVTQSPTHLIKTRGQQVTLRCSPKSGHDTVSWYQQALGQGPQFIFQYYEEEERQRGNFPDRFSGHQFPNYSSELNVNALLLGDSALYLCASSLPGGDEQFFGPGTRLTVL.